The T cell receptor beta chain under discussion was sequenced for a study of blood T cell repertoires in COVID-19. Germline V lookup: CDR1 SNHLY, CDR2 FYNNEI. This CDR3 has 13 amino acids. V lost 1 base to trimming and J lost 4 bases, with 6 bases between them. Some clones are missing from TCRdb's copy, which holds only in-frame ones; the method was immunoSEQ multiplex PCR. The sample consists of about 300,000 clones, over 75% of them appearing once. This chain connects TRBV2 to TRBJ2-3, with D maybe TRBD1 (5 bases). Sequencing was done on a sample of PBMCs or T cells enriched from blood (not recorded which). The sequence came from a young man who had recovered from COVID-19. CDR3 nucleotides: TGTGCCAGCAGTGAAGTGGGGCCAGATACGCAGTATTTT. Translating gives CASSEVGPDTQYF.